This T cell receptor beta chain appears in the sequencing data of a study of OX40 agonist ivuxolimab in advanced cancers. As for the study in general: Hepatocellular carcinoma, melanoma, renal cell or head and neck cancer occurred in dose-escalation patients.

Study observations and caveats: Low clonal expansion, among the lowest seen, marked partial responders at 0.1-3.0 mg/kg.

The CDR3 has 17 residues. This table comes from immunoSEQ multiplex PCR, and its TCRdb copy is limited to in-frame clones, with some not included. The data contain about 36,000 clones, about 81% of them singletons. As regards this clone: Antigen unknown.

The sample consisted of CD4+ or CD8+ T cells sorted from blood, taken in a trial of the OX40 agonist ivuxolimab. This TCR derives from an adult with an advanced solid tumor such as melanoma, head and neck, liver or kidney cancer. V gene TRBV21-1 combines with J gene TRBJ1-4. TRBV21-1 corresponds to a pseudogene. The chain's CDR3 is CASSKVRILATNEKLFF. CDR3 DNA sequence: TGTGCCAGCAGCAAAGTTCGGATACTTGCAACTAATGAAAAACTGTTTTTT.